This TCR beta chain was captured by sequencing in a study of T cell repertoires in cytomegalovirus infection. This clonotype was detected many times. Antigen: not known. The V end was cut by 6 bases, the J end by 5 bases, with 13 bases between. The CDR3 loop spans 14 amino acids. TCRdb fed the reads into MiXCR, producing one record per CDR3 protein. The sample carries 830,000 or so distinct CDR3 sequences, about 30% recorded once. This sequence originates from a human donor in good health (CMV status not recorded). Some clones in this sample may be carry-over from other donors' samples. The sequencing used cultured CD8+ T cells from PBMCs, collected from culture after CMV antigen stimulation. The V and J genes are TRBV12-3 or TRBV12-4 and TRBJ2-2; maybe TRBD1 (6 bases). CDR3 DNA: TGTGCCAGCAGCTCAACAGGGTTGACCGGGGAGCTGTTTTTT. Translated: CASSSTGLTGELFF.